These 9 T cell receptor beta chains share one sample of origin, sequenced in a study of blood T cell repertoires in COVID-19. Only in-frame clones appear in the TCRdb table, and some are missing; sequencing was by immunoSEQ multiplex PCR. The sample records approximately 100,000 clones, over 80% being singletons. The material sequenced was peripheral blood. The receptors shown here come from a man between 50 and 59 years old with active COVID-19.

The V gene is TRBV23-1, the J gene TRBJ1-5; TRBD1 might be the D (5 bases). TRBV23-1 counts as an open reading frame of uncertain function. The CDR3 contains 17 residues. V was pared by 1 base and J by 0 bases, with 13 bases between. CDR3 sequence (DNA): TGCGCCAGCAGTCAATACAGGCATGTCGATAGCAATCAGCCCCAGCATTTT. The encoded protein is CASSQYRHVDSNQPQHF.

The CDR3 region is CASSQDSTAGGSPLHF. The CDR3 DNA sequence: TGTGCCAGCAGCCAAGATTCGACTGCCGGCGGTTCACCCCTCCACTTT. The chain employs TRBV3-1 (or the pseudogene TRBV3-2) and TRBJ1-6; no reliable D call. The CDR3 is 16 residues long. The germline V gene has CDR1 LGHDT and CDR2 YNNKEL (reference sequence). V was cut by 0 bases and J by 9 bases, with 15 bases left in between.

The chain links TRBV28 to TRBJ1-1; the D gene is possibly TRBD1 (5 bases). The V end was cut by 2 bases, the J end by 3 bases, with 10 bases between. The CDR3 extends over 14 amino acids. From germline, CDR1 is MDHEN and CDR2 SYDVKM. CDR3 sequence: CASSLVGGDTEAFF. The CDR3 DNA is TGTGCCAGCAGTTTAGTGGGGGGTGACACTGAAGCTTTCTTT.

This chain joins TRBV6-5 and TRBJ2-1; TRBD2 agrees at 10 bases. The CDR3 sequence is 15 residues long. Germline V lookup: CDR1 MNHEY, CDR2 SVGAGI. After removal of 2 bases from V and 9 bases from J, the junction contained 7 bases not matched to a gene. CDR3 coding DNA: TGTGCCAGCAGTTACCCTAGCGGGAGTATTACTGAGCAGTTCTTC. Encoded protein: CASSYPSGSITEQFF.

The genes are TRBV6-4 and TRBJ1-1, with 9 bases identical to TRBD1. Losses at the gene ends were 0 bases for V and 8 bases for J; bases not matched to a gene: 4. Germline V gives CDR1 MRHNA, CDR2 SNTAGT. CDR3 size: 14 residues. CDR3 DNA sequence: TGTGCCAGCAGTGACTCGCCCACAGGGGGCGAAGCTTTCTTT. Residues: CASSDSPTGGEAFF.

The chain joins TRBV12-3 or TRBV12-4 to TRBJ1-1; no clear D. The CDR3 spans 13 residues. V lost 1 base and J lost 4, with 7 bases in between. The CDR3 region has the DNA TGTGCCAGCAGTTTAGGGGAGGGCACTGAAGCTTTCTTT. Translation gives CASSLGEGTEAFF.

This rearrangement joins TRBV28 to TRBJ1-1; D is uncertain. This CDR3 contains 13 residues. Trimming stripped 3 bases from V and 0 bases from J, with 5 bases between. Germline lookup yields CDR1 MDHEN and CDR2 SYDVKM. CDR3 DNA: TGTGCCAGCAGTTTGGCGGTGAACACTGAAGCTTTCTTT. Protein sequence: CASSLAVNTEAFF.

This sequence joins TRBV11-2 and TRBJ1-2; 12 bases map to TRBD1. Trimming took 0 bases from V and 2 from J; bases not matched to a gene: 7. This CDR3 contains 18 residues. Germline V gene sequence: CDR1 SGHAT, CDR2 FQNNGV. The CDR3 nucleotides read TGTGCCAGCAGCTTAGAAATCCGGGACAGGGGGCCCAACTATGGCTACACCTTC. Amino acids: CASSLEIRDRGPNYGYTF.

The CDR3, as DNA: TGTGCCAGCAGCCAAACGCAGGGGACCTACGAGCAGTACTTC. Its translation is CASSQTQGTYEQYF. The chain uses TRBV3-1 (or the pseudogene TRBV3-2) and TRBJ2-7; D possibly corresponds to TRBD1 (6 bases). Germline CDR1 LGHDT, CDR2 YNNKEL (reference sequence). V was pared by 2 bases and J by 2 bases, with 10 bases between. The CDR3 spans 14 residues.